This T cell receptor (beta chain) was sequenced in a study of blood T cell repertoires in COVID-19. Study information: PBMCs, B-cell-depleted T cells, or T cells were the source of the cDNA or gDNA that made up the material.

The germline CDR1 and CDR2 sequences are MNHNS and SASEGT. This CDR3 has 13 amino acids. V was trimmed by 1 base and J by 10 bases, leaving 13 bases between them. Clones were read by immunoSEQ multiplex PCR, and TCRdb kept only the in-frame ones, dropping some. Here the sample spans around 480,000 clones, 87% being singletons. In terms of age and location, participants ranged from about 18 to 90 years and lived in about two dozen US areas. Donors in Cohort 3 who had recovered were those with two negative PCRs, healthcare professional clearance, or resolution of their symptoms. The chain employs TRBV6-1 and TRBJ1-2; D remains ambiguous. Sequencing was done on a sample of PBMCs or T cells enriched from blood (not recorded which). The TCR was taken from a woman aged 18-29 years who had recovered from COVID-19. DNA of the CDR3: TGTGCCAGCAGTGAAGACTACAACGGCTACTACACCTTC. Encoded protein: CASSEDYNGYYTF.